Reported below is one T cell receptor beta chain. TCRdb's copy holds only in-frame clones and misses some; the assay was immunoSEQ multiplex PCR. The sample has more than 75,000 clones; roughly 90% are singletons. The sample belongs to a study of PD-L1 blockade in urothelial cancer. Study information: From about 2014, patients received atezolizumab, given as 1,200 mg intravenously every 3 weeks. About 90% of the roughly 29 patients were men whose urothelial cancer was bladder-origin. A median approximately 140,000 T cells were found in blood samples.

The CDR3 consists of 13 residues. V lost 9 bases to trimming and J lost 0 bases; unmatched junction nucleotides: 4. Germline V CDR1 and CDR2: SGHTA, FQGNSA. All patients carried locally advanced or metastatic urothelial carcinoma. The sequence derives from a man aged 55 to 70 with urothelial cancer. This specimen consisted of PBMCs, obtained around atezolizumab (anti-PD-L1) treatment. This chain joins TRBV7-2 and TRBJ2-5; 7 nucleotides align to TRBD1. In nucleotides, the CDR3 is TGTGCCAGTGGGGACAGCCACCAAGAGACCCAGTACTTC. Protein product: CASGDSHQETQYF.